This T cell receptor (beta chain) was documented in a study of molecular identifiers for immune sequencing clone quantification (dated by TCRdb to 2016 to 2019). Regarding the complete study: For a replicate experiment, RNA from 20,000 or 100,000 naive CD8 T cells was divided into five aliquots, and four of the five aliquots were sequenced. This methods study used CD8 T cells to benchmark TCR RNA copy counting and molecular-identifier clustering-based TCR repertoire sequencing (MIDCIRS).

This clonotype turned up a few times. The antigen it binds to is not known. Nothing much larger sits one base from this clone, and base qualities are not available. Library creation used PCR. Sequencing was carried out with an Illumina HiSeq 4000. Bulk TCR libraries were prepared as previously described, using TCR primers listed in Table S5. The Qiagen AllPrep DNA/RNA kit was used to purify total RNA. Before any analysis, reads coming from multiple sequencing runs of the same library were combined into one pool. On the authors' methods: Reads were retained only if the reads had an exact TCR constant sequence, and the retained reads were trimmed to 150 nt and grouped according to their 12-nt molecular barcodes. Reads in each barcode group were sub-clustered using a 15% Levenshtein threshold, and a quality-weighted consensus sequence was built for each RNA molecule. Non-functional sequences were discarded, and so were lower-count sequences lying one edit away from another sequence. Barcode sub-clusters with fewer than 20% of the maximum read count were removed, based on fitting two negative binomial distributions. The raw public reads went through TCRdb reprocessing: fastp at Q25, MiXCR clone calling, in-frame beta chains kept. Rows merge per CDR3 protein into single entries with the most common DNA and genes. What appears here as the V and J calls and clone size reflects TCRdb's work, not the paper's. In all, the sample holds more than 70,000 distinct CDR3 sequences, and 21% of those were seen once. Approximately 1.1% of the sample comes from the top ten.

CDR1 SGHAT and CDR2 FQNNGV are derived from the germline V gene. The junction carries 10 bases between V and J, which are trimmed by 3 bases and 2 bases respectively. The CDR3 runs 14 residues from the cysteine to the phenylalanine. The CDR3 DNA has 42 bases and is translated from base 1. Libraries of naive CD8 T cells were built from anywhere between about 19,000 and 1,000,000 sorted cells, with 10%, 30% or 50% of the purified RNA used. Naive CD8 T cells were FACS-sorted as CD8+CD4-CCR7+CD45RA+ on a BD FACSAria II into RLT Plus buffer. To test detection sensitivity, Jurkat RNA equivalent to ten TCR copies was spiked into samples of roughly 17,000-1,000,000 naive CD8 T cells. Enrichment of CD8 T cells was performed with RosetteSep CD8+ T Cell Enrichment Cocktail and Ficoll-Paque, after which ACK red cell lysis was carried out. Points the paper makes about the study in general: Spiked-in Jurkat TCR RNA (approximately 10 copies' worth), which is not part of the donor repertoire, was contained in the naive libraries. Highly expanded clone sizes could be underestimated if identical TCR molecules share a barcode. Spiked-in Jurkat TCR RNA equivalent to a single cell was reported to be detectable even among 850,000 to 1,000,000 naive CD8 T cells. In CMV-specific effector cells, over 99% of molecules were held by clones above 20 RNA copies, whereas under 1% of molecules were held by such clones in naive cells. When barcode sub-clustering was not used, chimeric consensus sequences inflated TCR diversity, with chimeras reaching as high as 47%. Modeling gave around 3 recovered TCR RNA copies per cell versus about ten by digital PCR, implying approximately 30% capture efficiency.

The specimen was naive CD8+ T cells from blood, with Jurkat cell RNA spiked in. What this sample's cell subset or site label stands for: FACS-sorted CD8+CD4-CCR7+CD45RA+ naive T cells. The chain is assembled from TRBV11-2 and TRBJ1-1; the D region possibly corresponds to TRBD1 (5 bases align). The sequence derives from a human donor in good health. Some libraries in this study had Jurkat cell RNA spiked in. The DNA sequence reads TGTGCCAGCAGCTTGGACACCCCTAACACTGAAGCTTTCTTT. Translated, this is CASSLDTPNTEAFF.